The clone carrying this T cell receptor beta chain occurred a few times. What it binds is unknown. This sample stems from a study of CD4 T cells in relation to SARS-CoV-2 and coronaviruses. Study-wide points: This crossreactivity analysis covered spike protein alone, no other viral proteins.

The CDR3 is made up of 15 amino acids. The V gene's germline CDR1 is LNHDA and CDR2 SQIVND (reference sequence). The V end lost 5 bases, the J end lost 10 bases, and 21 bases lay between the germline ends. The method was immunoSEQ multiplex PCR; TCRdb's version includes in-frame clones alone and lacks a portion of them. The table includes 25,000 to 30,000 clones, 76% detected once. Before the COVID-19 pandemic, during about 2011-2019, CD4+ T cells were taken from unexposed donors. After roughly ten days of culture, CD4+ T cells were isolated. As cell numbers allowed, unexposed-donor CD4+ T cells faced SARS-CoV-2 S/N and four cold-coronavirus spikes. Fresh IL-2 medium replaced half the medium on days 3 and 7.

The clonotype comes from a human donor in good health. This sequence joins TRBV19 and TRBJ2-1; D is uncertain. The sample consisted of CD4+ T cells from PBMCs, cultured in vitro. Here the CDR3 DNA reads TGTGCCAGTAGTCCCCAGCCAGTTCAGGCCTCAGAGCAGTTCTTC. This codes for CASSPQPVQASEQFF.